Included here is one TCR beta chain sequence, with context. The entry originates in a study of cytomegalovirus exposure and HLA in healthy donors. 13 Jbeta primers and 60 Vbeta primers were used for the PCR. Some clones are missing from TCRdb's copy, which holds only in-frame ones; the method was immunoSEQ multiplex PCR. The profile shows about 180,000 clones, around four fifths of them singletons. V was pared by 5 bases and J by 3 bases, with 4 bases of the junction left unmatched. Germline V lookup: CDR1 SGHRS, CDR2 YFSETQ. The CDR3 is 13 residues long. The chain couples TRBV5-1 to TRBJ2-7; 8 bases are a match to TRBD2. This TCR was recovered from a man between 18 and 29 years old in good health and CMV-seronegative. Sequenced input: PBMCs. The CDR3 region is CASRTSEGYEQYF. The CDR3 DNA is TGCGCCAGCAGGACTAGCGAGGGCTACGAGCAGTACTTC.